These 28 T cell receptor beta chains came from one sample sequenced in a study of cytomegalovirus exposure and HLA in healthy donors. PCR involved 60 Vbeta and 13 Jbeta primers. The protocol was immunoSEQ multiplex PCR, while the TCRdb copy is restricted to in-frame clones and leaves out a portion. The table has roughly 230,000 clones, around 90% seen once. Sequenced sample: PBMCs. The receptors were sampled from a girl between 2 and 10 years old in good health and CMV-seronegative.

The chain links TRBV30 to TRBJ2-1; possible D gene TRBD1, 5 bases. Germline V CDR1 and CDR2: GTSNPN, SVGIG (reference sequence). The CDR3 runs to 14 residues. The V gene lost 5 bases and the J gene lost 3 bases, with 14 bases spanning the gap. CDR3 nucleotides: TGTGCCTGGGCCAGGGCACCAATCTACAATGAGCAGTTCTTC. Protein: CAWARAPIYNEQFF.

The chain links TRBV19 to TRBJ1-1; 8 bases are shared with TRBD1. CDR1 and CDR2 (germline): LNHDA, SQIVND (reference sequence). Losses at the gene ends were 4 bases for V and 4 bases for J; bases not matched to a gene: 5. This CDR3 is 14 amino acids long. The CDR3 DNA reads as TGTGCCAGTAGTACACAGGGGGGCGGCACTGAAGCTTTCTTT. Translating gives CASSTQGGGTEAFF. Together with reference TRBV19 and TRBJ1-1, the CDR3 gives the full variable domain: DGGITQSPKYLFRKEGQNVTLSCEQNLNHDAMYWYRQDPGQGLRLIYYSQIVNDFQKGDIAEGYSVSREKKESFPLTVTSAQKNPTAFYLCASSTQGGGTEAFFGQGTRLTVV.

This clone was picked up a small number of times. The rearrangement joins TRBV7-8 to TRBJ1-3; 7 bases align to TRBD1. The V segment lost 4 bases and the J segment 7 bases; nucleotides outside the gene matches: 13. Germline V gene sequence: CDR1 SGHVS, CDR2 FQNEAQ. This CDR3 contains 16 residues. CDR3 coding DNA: TGTGCCAGCAGCTCCGAAGGGGGCGCTGAGGGGAACACCATATATTTT. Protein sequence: CASSSEGGAEGNTIYF.

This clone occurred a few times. As DNA, the CDR3 is TGTGCCAGCACTCGAACGGACAGCGGGGAGCTGTTTTTT. It is translated as CASTRTDSGELFF. The rearrangement links TRBV25-1 to TRBJ2-2, with D possibly TRBD1 on 6 matching bases. CDR1 MGHDK and CDR2 SYGVNS come from the germline V gene. The CDR3 length is 13 residues. The V end lost 7 bases, the J end lost 7 bases, and 13 bases lay between the germline ends.

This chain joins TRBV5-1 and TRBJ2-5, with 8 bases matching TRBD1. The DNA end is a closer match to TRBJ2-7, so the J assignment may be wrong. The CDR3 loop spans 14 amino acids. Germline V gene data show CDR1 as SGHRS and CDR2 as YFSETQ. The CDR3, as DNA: TGCGCCAGCAGCTTGAGGCAGGGGGCGTACGAGCAGTACTTC. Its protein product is CASSLRQGAYEQYF.

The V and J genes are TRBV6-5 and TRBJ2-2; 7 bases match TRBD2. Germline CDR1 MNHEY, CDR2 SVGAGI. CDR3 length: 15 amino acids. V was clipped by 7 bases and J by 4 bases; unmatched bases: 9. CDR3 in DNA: TGTGCCAGCACCTCCCGGGACTATGTCACCGGGGAGCTGTTTTTT. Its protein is CASTSRDYVTGELFF.

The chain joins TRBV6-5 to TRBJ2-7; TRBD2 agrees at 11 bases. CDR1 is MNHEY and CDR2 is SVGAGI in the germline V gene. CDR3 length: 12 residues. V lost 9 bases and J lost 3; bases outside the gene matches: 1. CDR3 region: CASTSGSYEQYF. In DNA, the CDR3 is TGTGCCAGTACTAGCGGGAGCTACGAGCAGTACTTC.

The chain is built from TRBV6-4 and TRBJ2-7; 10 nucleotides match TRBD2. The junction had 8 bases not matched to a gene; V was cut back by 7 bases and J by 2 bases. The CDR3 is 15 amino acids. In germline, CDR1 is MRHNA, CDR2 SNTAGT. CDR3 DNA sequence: TGTGCCAGCACCCCACAGCGGGAGGGACCCTACGAGCAGTACTTC. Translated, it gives CASTPQREGPYEQYF.

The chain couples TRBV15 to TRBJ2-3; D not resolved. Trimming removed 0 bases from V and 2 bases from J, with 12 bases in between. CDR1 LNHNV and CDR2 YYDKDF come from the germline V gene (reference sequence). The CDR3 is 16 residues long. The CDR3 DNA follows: TGTGCCACCAGCAGAGACGGGTCAGAATTCACAGATACGCAGTATTTT. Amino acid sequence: CATSRDGSEFTDTQYF.

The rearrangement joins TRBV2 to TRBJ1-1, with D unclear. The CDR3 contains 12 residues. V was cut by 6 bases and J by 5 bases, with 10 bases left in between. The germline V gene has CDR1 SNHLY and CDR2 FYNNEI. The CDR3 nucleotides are TGTGCCAGCAGGCCTCAGGTAACTGAAGCTTTCTTT. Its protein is CASRPQVTEAFF.

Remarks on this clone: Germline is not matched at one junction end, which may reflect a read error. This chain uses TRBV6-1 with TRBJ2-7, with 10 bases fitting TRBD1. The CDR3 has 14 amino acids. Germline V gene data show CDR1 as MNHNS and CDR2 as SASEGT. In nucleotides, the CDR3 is TGTGCCAGCAGTGAAAGGAGACAGGGGGCCCCTCACATCTTC. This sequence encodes CASSERRQGAPHIF.

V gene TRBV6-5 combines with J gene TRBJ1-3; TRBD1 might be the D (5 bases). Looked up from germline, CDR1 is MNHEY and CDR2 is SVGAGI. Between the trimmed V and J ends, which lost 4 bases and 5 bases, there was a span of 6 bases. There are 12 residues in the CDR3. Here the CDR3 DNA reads TGTGCCAGCAGTTTGGACAGAAACACCATATATTTT. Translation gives CASSLDRNTIYF.

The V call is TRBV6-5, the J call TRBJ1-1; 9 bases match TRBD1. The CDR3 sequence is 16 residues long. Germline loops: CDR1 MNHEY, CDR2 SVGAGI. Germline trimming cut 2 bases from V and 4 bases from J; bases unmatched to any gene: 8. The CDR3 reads CASSYNRGLLITEAFF. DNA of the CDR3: TGTGCCAGCAGTTACAACAGGGGGCTGCTGATCACTGAAGCTTTCTTT.

The CDR3 protein is CASSQPSGGADTEAFF. The CDR3 coding sequence is TGCGCCAGCAGCCAACCTTCGGGGGGCGCGGACACTGAAGCTTTCTTT. The chain joins TRBV4-1 to TRBJ1-1, with D tentatively TRBD1 (6 bases). V lost 2 bases to trimming and J lost 3 bases, with 16 bases between them. Looked up from germline, CDR1 is MGHRA and CDR2 is YSYEKL. The CDR3 runs 16 residues.

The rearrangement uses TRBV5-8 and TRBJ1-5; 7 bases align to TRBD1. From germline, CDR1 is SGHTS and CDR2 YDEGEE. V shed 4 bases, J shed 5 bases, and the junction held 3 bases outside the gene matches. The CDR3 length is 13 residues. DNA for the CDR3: TGTGCCAGCAGCGCGGGACAGCATCAGCCCCAGCATTTT. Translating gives CASSAGQHQPQHF.

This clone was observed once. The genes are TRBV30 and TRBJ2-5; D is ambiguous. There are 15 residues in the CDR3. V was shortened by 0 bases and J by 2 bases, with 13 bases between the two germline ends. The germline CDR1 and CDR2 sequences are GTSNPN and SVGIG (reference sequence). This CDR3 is CAWSVPETRQETQYF. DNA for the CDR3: TGTGCCTGGAGTGTCCCCGAGACAAGACAAGAGACCCAGTACTTC. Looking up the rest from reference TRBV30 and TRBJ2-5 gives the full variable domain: SQTIHQWPATLVQPVGSPLSLECTVEGTSNPNLYWYRQAAGRGLQLLFYSVGIGQISSEVPQNLSASRPQDRQFILSSKKLLLSDSGFYLCAWSVPETRQETQYFGPGTRLLVL.

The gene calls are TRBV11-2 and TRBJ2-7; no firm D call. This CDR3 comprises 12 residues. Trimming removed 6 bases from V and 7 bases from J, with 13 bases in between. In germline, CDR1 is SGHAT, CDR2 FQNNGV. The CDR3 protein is CASSLRSHEQYF. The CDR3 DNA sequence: TGTGCCAGCAGTCTTAGATCGCATGAGCAGTACTTC.

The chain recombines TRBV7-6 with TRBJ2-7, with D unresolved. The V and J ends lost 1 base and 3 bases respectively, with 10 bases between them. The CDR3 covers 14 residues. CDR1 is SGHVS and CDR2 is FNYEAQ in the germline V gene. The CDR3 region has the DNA TGTGCCAGCAGCTTAGATCCCAGGAACTACGAGCAGTACTTC. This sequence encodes CASSLDPRNYEQYF. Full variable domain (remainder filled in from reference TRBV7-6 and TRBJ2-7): GAGVSQSPRYKVTKRGQDVALRCDPISGHVSLYWYRQALGQGPEFLTYFNYEAQQDKSGLPNDRFSAERPEGSISTLTIQRTEQRDSAMYRCASSLDPRNYEQYFGPGTRLTVT.

The CDR3 loop reads CASRADQPQHF. As DNA, the CDR3 is TGTGCCAGCAGGGCGGATCAGCCCCAGCATTTT. The V and J genes are TRBV28 and TRBJ1-5; no reliable D call. Germline V gene sequence: CDR1 MDHEN, CDR2 SYDVKM. The ends were cut back, 6 bases at V and 5 bases at J, with 5 bases in the middle. The CDR3 covers 11 residues.

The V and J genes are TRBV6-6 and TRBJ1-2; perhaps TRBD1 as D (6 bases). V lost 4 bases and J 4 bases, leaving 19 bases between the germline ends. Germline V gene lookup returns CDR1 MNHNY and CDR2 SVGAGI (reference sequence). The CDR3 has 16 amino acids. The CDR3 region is CASSFRDILWGYGYTF. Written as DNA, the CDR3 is TGTGCCAGCAGTTTCAGGGACATCTTGTGGGGCTATGGCTACACCTTC.

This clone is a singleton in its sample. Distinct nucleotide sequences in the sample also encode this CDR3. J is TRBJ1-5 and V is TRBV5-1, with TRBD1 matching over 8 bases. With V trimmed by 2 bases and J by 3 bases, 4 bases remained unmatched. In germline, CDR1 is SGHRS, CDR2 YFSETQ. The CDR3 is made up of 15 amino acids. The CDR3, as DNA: TGCGCCAGCAGCTTAGGGACAGGTCTCAATCAGCCCCAGCATTTT. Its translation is CASSLGTGLNQPQHF.

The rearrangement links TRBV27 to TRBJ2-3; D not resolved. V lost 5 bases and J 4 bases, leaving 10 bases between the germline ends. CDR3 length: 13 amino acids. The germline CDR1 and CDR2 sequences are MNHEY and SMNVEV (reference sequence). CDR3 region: CASSRWSADTQYF. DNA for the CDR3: TGTGCCAGCAGTCGGTGGTCCGCAGATACGCAGTATTTT.

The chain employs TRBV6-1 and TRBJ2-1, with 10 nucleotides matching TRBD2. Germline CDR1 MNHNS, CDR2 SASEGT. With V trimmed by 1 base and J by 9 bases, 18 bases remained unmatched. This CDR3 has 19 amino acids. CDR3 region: CASSEEGRGLAGVQGEQFF. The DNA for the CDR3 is TGTGCCAGCAGTGAAGAAGGGAGGGGGCTAGCGGGAGTACAGGGTGAGCAGTTCTTC.

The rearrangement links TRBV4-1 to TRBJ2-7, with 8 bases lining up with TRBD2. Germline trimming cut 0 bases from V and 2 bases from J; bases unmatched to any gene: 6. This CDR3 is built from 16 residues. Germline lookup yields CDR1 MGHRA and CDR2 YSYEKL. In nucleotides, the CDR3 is TGCGCCAGCAGCCAAGATTCGGGGGGGACTCCCTACGAGCAGTACTTC. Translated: CASSQDSGGTPYEQYF.

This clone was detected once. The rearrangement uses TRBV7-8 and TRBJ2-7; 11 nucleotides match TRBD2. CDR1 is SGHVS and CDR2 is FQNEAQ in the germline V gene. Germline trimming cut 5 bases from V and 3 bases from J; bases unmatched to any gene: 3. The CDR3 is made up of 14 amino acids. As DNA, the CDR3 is TGTGCCAGCAGCCACGGACTAGCGGGCTACGAGCAGTACTTC. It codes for CASSHGLAGYEQYF.

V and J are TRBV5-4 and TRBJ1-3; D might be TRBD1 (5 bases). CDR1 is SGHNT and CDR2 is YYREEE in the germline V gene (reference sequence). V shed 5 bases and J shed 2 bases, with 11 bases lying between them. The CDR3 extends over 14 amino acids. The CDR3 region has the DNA TGTGCCAGCAGAGACGGGGGGGCTGGAAACACCATATATTTT. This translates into CASRDGGAGNTIYF. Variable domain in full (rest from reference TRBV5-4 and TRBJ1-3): ETGVTQSPTHLIKTRGQQVTLRCSSQSGHNTVSWYQQALGQGPQFIFQYYREEENGRGNFPPRFSGLQFPNYSSELNVNALELDDSALYLCASRDGGAGNTIYFGEGSWLTVV.

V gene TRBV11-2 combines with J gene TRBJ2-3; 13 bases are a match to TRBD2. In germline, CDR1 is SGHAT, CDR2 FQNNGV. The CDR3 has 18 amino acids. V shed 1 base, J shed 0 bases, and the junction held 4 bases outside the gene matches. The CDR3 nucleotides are TGTGCCAGCAGCTTAGGACTAGCGGGGGGTTCTAGCACAGATACGCAGTATTTT. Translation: CASSLGLAGGSSTDTQYF.

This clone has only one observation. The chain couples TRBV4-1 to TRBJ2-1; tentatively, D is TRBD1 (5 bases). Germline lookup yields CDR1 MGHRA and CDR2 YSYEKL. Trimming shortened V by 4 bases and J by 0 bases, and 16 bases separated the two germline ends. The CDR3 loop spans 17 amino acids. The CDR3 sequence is CASSRLQGKSSYNEQFF. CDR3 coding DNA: TGCGCCAGCAGCCGACTCCAGGGCAAAAGCTCCTACAATGAGCAGTTCTTC.